This T cell receptor (beta chain) was profiled in a study of blood T cell repertoires in COVID-19. As for the study in general: Nucleic acid was either cDNA or gDNA, and it came from T cells, B-cell-depleted T cells, or PBMCs.

TCRdb's copy holds only in-frame clones and misses some; the assay was immunoSEQ multiplex PCR. The sample has 350,000 or so clones, 87% seen once. Input material: peripheral blood. The sequence was obtained from a woman in her 30s with COVID-19, enrolled during active disease.

CDR3 nucleotides: TGCGCCAGCAGCCAAGCTGACAGGGGCTATGGCTACACCTTC. This gives the protein CASSQADRGYGYTF. The chain links TRBV4-1 to TRBJ1-2, with 8 bases lining up with TRBD1. Trimming removed 1 base from V and 4 bases from J; junction bases left unmatched: 2. The CDR3 covers 14 residues. Germline CDR1 reads MGHRA; CDR2 reads YSYEKL.